A selection of T cell receptor beta chains follows, all from one sample in a study of blood T cell repertoires in COVID-19. Data came from immunoSEQ multiplex PCR; TCRdb stores just in-frame clones and leaves some out. The data show under 70,000 clones, over 70% seen once. Material for sequencing was peripheral blood. Every receptor here comes from an older woman with acute or convalescent COVID-19. CDR3s include the opening cysteine and the closing phenylalanine or tryptophan. The D gene is left open where the match is weak. The size of a clone is reported for some rows only, either as once, few or many, or as a class for expanded clones.

size	V	J	D	DNA	CDR3
-	TRBV24-1	TRBJ1-1	-	TGTGCCACCAGTGTGGGGGGGCGCGGGGGCACTGAAGCTTTCTTT	CATSVGGRGGTEAFF
few	TRBV6-1	TRBJ1-1	TRBD1	TGTGCCAGCAGTGTTAGGGACAGGGGGCGCAGGGGCACTGAAGCTTTCTTT	CASSVRDRGRRGTEAFF
-	TRBV5-1	TRBJ2-1	-	TGCGCCAGCAGCTTGGGACTTGCGCAGTTCTTC	CASSLGLAQFF
-	TRBV30	TRBJ1-2	-	TGTGCCTGGGGCCGATTAAATGATGGCTACACCTTC	CAWGRLNDGYTF
few	TRBV30	TRBJ2-3	TRBD2	TGTGCCTGGAGAAGACTAGCGGGGGGCACAGATACGCAGTATTTT	CAWRRLAGGTDTQYF
once	TRBV6-5	TRBJ1-1	-	TGTGCCAGCAGAATCCGCGGGGGCTATGACACTGAAGCTTTCTTT	CASRIRGGYDTEAFF
-	TRBV27	TRBJ2-5	-	TGTGCCAGCAGTTATTCACTATCAGAGACCCAGTACTTC	CASSYSLSETQYF
-	TRBV6-6	TRBJ1-2	-	TGTGCCAGCAAGGGACAAAATGGCTACACCTTC	CASKGQNGYTF
once	TRBV24-1	TRBJ1-3	TRBD1	TGTGCCACCAGTGACCCGGGACAGGGGAGAAACACCATATATTTT	CATSDPGQGRNTIYF
few	TRBV5-6	TRBJ2-7	-	TGTGCCAGCAGCTTGGCACAGGGTCTGTACGAGCAGTACTTC	CASSLAQGLYEQYF
-	TRBV9	TRBJ2-3	-	TGTGCCAGCAGCGTTGGCAGTAGCACAGATACGCAGTATTTT	CASSVGSSTDTQYF
once	TRBV18	TRBJ2-5	-	TGTGCCAGCTCACCACTGAGGCCGCCTGGGGAGACCCAGTACTTC	CASSPLRPPGETQYF
-	TRBV18	TRBJ1-3	-	TGTGCCAGCTCACCACCTAAACAACCGGGGGCTGGAAACACCATATATTTT	CASSPPKQPGAGNTIYF
-	TRBV19	TRBJ1-5	-	TGTGCCACCATACCGGACGGGGGGGGCAATCAGCCCCAGCATTTT	CATIPDGGGNQPQHF
-	TRBV19	TRBJ2-7	-	TGTGCCAGTAGTATGTCCAGGCAACAGCAGTACTTC	CASSMSRQQQYF
-	TRBV5-1	TRBJ2-5	TRBD2	TGCGCCAGCAGCATAGGACTAGCGGGTTACCAAGAGACCCAGTACTTC	CASSIGLAGYQETQYF
-	TRBV10-3	TRBJ2-5	TRBD2	TGTGCCATCAGTGACCCCGAGCGGGGGGGCAATGGAGAGACCCAGTACTTC	CAISDPERGGNGETQYF
-	TRBV5-1	TRBJ1-2	-	TGCGCCAGCAGCCCCAGGTCCTATGGCTACACCTTC	CASSPRSYGYTF